A single sample is the source of the 19 T cell receptor beta chains below, sequenced in a study of radiation and T cells in renal cell carcinoma. The time point here: blood 2 weeks post-SBRT. Sample treatment: 15 Gy SBRT to primary tumor, nephrectomy 4 weeks later. Clones were read by immunoSEQ multiplex PCR, and TCRdb kept only the in-frame ones, dropping some. The data contain under 150,000 clones, more than 80% of them singletons. Specimen: blood, collected from a patient whose treatment included radiotherapy and nephrectomy. The receptors come from a woman aged 55-69 years with renal cell carcinoma.

The chain carries TRBV7-2 and TRBJ2-2; TRBD1 aligns across 10 bases. V lost 3 bases to trimming and J lost 2 bases; unmatched junction nucleotides: 9. The CDR3 contains 18 residues. Per germline, CDR1 SGHTA and CDR2 FQGNSA. Written as DNA, the CDR3 is TGTGCCAGCAGCTTCTTCGGGACAGGGGATTTTAACACCGGGGAGCTGTTTTTT. Amino acid sequence: CASSFFGTGDFNTGELFF.

This rearrangement joins TRBV27 to TRBJ1-6, with D uncertain. V was trimmed by 3 bases and J by 10 bases, leaving 10 bases between them. Germline loops: CDR1 MNHEY, CDR2 SMNVEV (reference sequence). CDR3 length equals 13 residues. This chain's CDR3 is CASSFGRGSPLHF. The DNA of the CDR3 is TGTGCCAGCAGTTTCGGAAGAGGCTCACCCCTCCACTTT.

DNA for the CDR3: TGTGCCAGCACCCACAGGGTAGCGACTCGTCCGTACTTC. Its protein product is CASTHRVATRPYF. This chain connects TRBV5-6 to TRBJ2-7; D is perhaps TRBD1 (6 bases). V gave up 6 bases and J gave up 12 bases, with 22 bases separating them. The CDR3 is made up of 13 amino acids. Per germline, CDR1 SGHDT and CDR2 YYEEEE.

V is TRBV27 and J is TRBJ1-6, with D perhaps TRBD1 (6 bases). The CDR3 length is 13 residues. With 8 bases removed from V and 9 bases from J, the gap between germline ends came to 14 bases. The V gene's germline CDR1 is MNHEY and CDR2 SMNVEV (reference sequence). The DNA of the CDR3 is TGTGCCAGCGGACAGACAAAAGTTTCACCCCTCCACTTT. This codes for CASGQTKVSPLHF.

There are a few counts of this clone. The J gene is TRBJ1-1, the V gene TRBV6-6; D unclear. Trimming took 6 bases from V and 3 from J, leaving 11 bases between them. This CDR3 contains 13 residues. Germline V gene lookup returns CDR1 MNHNY and CDR2 SVGAGI (reference sequence). As DNA, the CDR3 is TGTGCCAGCAGGACCTTAGGAGACACTGAAGCTTTCTTT. The encoded protein is CASRTLGDTEAFF.

The chain employs TRBV28 and TRBJ1-2; TRBD1 matches at 12 bases. The CDR3 runs to 14 residues. Germline lookup yields CDR1 MDHEN and CDR2 SYDVKM. V trimming: 5 bases; J trimming: 4 bases; junction bases outside the gene matches: 2. The CDR3, as DNA: TGTGCCAGCAGTGGGACAGGGGGCTCCTATGGCTACACCTTC. It translates to CASSGTGGSYGYTF.

V is TRBV23-1 and J is TRBJ2-7; D remains ambiguous. TRBV23-1 is noted as an ORF with a role that remains uncertain. The CDR3 contains 15 residues. The V and J ends lost 5 bases and 3 bases respectively, with 17 bases between them. CDR3 nucleotides: TGCGCCAGCAGTGGATCAGGCCCTAAATTCTACGAGCAGTACTTC. Translation: CASSGSGPKFYEQYF.

This clone was found a few times. The V and J genes are TRBV28 and TRBJ2-5; 9 bases fit TRBD1. Trimming took 5 bases from V and 5 from J; bases not matched to a gene: 9. The CDR3 loop spans 15 amino acids. CDR1 is MDHEN and CDR2 is SYDVKM in the germline V gene. CDR3 sequence reads: CASSPRTGDIETQYF. CDR3 DNA: TGTGCCAGCAGTCCGAGGACAGGGGATATCGAGACCCAGTACTTC.

The chain carries TRBV7-9 and TRBJ2-7, with D maybe TRBD2 (5 bases). Germline V gives CDR1 SEHNR, CDR2 FQNEAQ (reference sequence). V was pared by 1 base and J by 5 bases, with 15 bases between. The CDR3 has 15 amino acids. The CDR3 bases are TGTGCCAGCAGCTTAGGGTCCGGGAACATCGACGAGCAGTACTTC. It encodes CASSLGSGNIDEQYF.

This clone was recorded a few times. The chain joins TRBV5-1 to TRBJ1-3; 8 bases match TRBD1. The CDR3 runs to 16 residues. The V and J ends lost 4 bases and 1 base, in that order; junction bases with no gene match: 7. In germline, CDR1 is SGHRS, CDR2 YFSETQ. In DNA, the CDR3 is TGCGCCAGCAGCAGACAGGGGTCAGGGTCTGGAAACACCATATATTTT. It codes for CASSRQGSGSGNTIYF.

The chain couples TRBV7-6 to TRBJ2-2; weak D call: TRBD1 (6 bases). Germline lookup yields CDR1 SGHVS and CDR2 FNYEAQ. Trimming left V 5 bases short and J 6 bases short, with 16 bases between. The CDR3 contains 15 residues. The CDR3: CASSPTLDRPGELFF. The CDR3 DNA reads as TGTGCCAGCAGCCCGACTCTAGACAGGCCCGGGGAGCTGTTTTTT.

This chain joins TRBV25-1 and TRBJ2-2; D uncertain. CDR3 length: 13 amino acids. Trimming stripped 4 bases from V and 1 base from J, with 4 bases between. The V gene's germline CDR1 is MGHDK and CDR2 SYGVNS. CDR3: CASSVGNTGELFF. DNA of the CDR3: TGTGCCAGCAGTGTGGGGAACACCGGGGAGCTGTTTTTT.

The chain employs TRBV7-2 and TRBJ2-2; D call uncertain. V shed 5 bases and J shed 8 bases, with 6 bases lying between them. Germline CDR1 and CDR2: SGHTA and FQGNSA. CDR3 length: 11 amino acids. In DNA form, the CDR3 reads TGTGCCAGCAGCCCTTTAGGGGAGCTGTTTTTT. Translation: CASSPLGELFF.

The chain joins TRBV14 to TRBJ1-2; tentative D call: TRBD1 (5 bases). The V gene's germline CDR1 is SGHDN and CDR2 FVKESK. This CDR3 is built from 13 residues. The V end lost 0 bases, the J end lost 7 bases, and 9 bases lay between the germline ends. CDR3 loop: CASSQDPRAGYTF. As DNA, the CDR3 is TGTGCCAGCAGCCAAGATCCCAGGGCTGGCTACACCTTC.

The rearrangement links TRBV5-4 to TRBJ1-2, with D possibly being TRBD1 (5 bases). This CDR3 region has 15 residues. V lost 3 bases and J 2 bases, leaving 14 bases between the germline ends. CDR1 is SGHNT and CDR2 is YYREEE in the germline V gene (reference sequence). The CDR3 loop reads CASSSWGGLNYGYTF. For the CDR3, the DNA is TGTGCCAGCAGCTCTTGGGGCGGACTCAACTATGGCTACACCTTC.

This clone was seen a few times. The rearrangement uses TRBV4-1 and TRBJ1-2; possibly TRBD1 for D (6 bases). With 3 bases removed from V and 0 bases from J, the gap between germline ends came to 11 bases. In germline, CDR1 is MGHRA, CDR2 YSYEKL. This CDR3 has 15 amino acids. CDR3: CASSHRTAANYGYTF. As DNA, the CDR3 is TGCGCCAGCAGCCACCGGACAGCTGCTAACTATGGCTACACCTTC.

The CDR3 nucleotides are TGTGCCAGCAGCCCCCCGGGGGGCCGAGGGAATTCACCCCTCCACTTT. Its protein product is CASSPPGGRGNSPLHF. The V call is TRBV7-2, the J call TRBJ1-6; D might be TRBD1 (6 bases). The CDR3 is 16 amino acids. Germline lookup yields CDR1 SGHTA and CDR2 FQGNSA. Between the trimmed V and J ends, which lost 5 bases and 7 bases, there was a span of 18 bases.

This clone appeared a single time. The gene calls are TRBV19 and TRBJ2-5; a possible D gene is TRBD2 (6 bases). The V gene lost 5 bases and the J gene lost 4 bases, with 20 bases spanning the gap. Germline loops: CDR1 LNHDA, CDR2 SQIVND (reference sequence). The CDR3 extends over 16 amino acids. CDR3 nucleotides: TGTGCCAGTAGTCCCCGTGGGGGAGGCGCGGTAGAGACCCAGTACTTC. Its protein product is CASSPRGGGAVETQYF. The full variable domain, completed using reference TRBV19 and TRBJ2-5, is DGGITQSPKYLFRKEGQNVTLSCEQNLNHDAMYWYRQDPGQGLRLIYYSQIVNDFQKGDIAEGYSVSREKKESFPLTVTSAQKNPTAFYLCASSPRGGGAVETQYFGPGTRLLVL.

The V and J genes are TRBV9 and TRBJ2-5; a possible D gene is TRBD2 (6 bases). Looked up from germline, CDR1 is SGDLS and CDR2 is YYNGEE. V shed 0 bases and J shed 2 bases, with 8 bases lying between them. The CDR3 consists of 14 residues. CDR3 protein: CASSVGGVQETQYF. In DNA form, the CDR3 reads TGTGCCAGCAGCGTAGGCGGGGTTCAAGAGACCCAGTACTTC. Together with reference TRBV9 and TRBJ2-5, the CDR3 gives the full variable domain: DSGVTQTPKHLITATGQRVTLRCSPRSGDLSVYWYQQSLDQGLQFLIQYYNGEERAKGNILERFSAQQFPDLHSELNLSSLELGDSALYFCASSVGGVQETQYFGPGTRLLVL.